These T cell receptor beta chains were read from a single sample in a study of cytomegalovirus exposure and HLA in healthy donors. TCRdb's table, derived via immunoSEQ multiplex PCR, lists solely in-frame clones and lacks some. Seen here are about 120,000 clones, around 79% observed once, and the top ten hold less than 4.5%. Sequencing was done on a sample of PBMCs. These receptors all stem from a woman in her forties in good health and CMV-seronegative. Each CDR3 is given with its conserved first and last residue. Size is stated for part of the rows, as once, few or many counts, or as a class when the clone is expanded.

cdr3_aa	clone_size	v_call	j_call
CASSLAPTGTDGYTF	-	TRBV5-1	TRBJ1-2
CASSLAVESTDTQYF	-	TRBV5-5	TRBJ2-3
CASSSKAGGKQKETQYF	-	TRBV27	TRBJ2-5
CASSVAGHSYEQYF	-	TRBV9	TRBJ2-7
CSVVKTRGFHNEQFF	-	TRBV29-1	TRBJ2-1
CASSPPQATGELFF	-	TRBV18	TRBJ2-2
CASRTRQGSGYTF	-	TRBV28	TRBJ1-2
CASSARTGDDTQYF	-	TRBV9	TRBJ2-3
CASSLGLRAGANVLTF	-	TRBV7-8	TRBJ2-6
CASKTGGHNQPQHF	-	TRBV19	TRBJ1-5
CASSSPSAGTGELFF	-	TRBV7-3	TRBJ2-2
CASSVGLAGGLKYF	few	TRBV9	TRBJ2-7
CASTLSGSDSNQPQHF	few	TRBV5-6	TRBJ1-5
CASSHAPGGGAADTQYF	-	TRBV4-1	TRBJ2-3
CASSQGLRTQYF	-	TRBV14	TRBJ2-5
CASTWGRMGTEAFF	-	TRBV19	TRBJ1-1
CASSLASDIQYF	few	TRBV7-9	TRBJ2-4
CASSYGPGLSTDTQYF	-	TRBV6-5	TRBJ2-3
CASSFPGLGTDTQYF	-	TRBV11-2	TRBJ2-3
CASSPSGTETQYF	-	TRBV7-9	TRBJ2-5
CASRLPGQGLSEQFF	-	TRBV28	TRBJ2-1
CASTGTGGINYGYTF	once	TRBV19	TRBJ1-2
CASQLAGAIGELFF	once	TRBV6-6	TRBJ2-2